This TCR beta chain emerged from a study of cytotoxic CD8 clonotypes in ibrutinib-treated CLL. General study findings and limits: Clonality, elevated at ibrutinib response, dropped back toward baseline at progression. Contraction or stability on treatment was seen for public clonotypes, which were uncommon. Pretreatment clonality was elevated relative to age-matched healthy donors and paralleled circulating CD8+ T-cell counts. Patients with sustained remission and those progressing were sampled at differing times.

V was cut by 7 bases and J by 6 bases, with 14 bases left in between. CDR1 is SNHLY and CDR2 is FYNNEI in the germline V gene. The CDR3 loop spans 13 amino acids. Some clones are missing from TCRdb's copy, which holds only in-frame ones; the method was immunoSEQ multiplex PCR. The top ten hold under 2.5% of the sample, which has about 130,000 clones, 70% to 90% seen once. Details on this clone: What it binds is unknown.

The chain is built from TRBV2 and TRBJ2-3, with D hard to call. The sequence derives from a human donor with chronic lymphocytic leukemia. The sequencing used PBMCs, collected after 24 months of ibrutinib treatment. The DNA of the CDR3 is TGTGCCAGCAACGCGGACCGCCGGGATACGCAGTATTTT. It codes for CASNADRRDTQYF.